This entry lists 5 T cell receptor beta chains sequenced from one sample in a study of blood T cell repertoires in COVID-19. Generated by immunoSEQ multiplex PCR, the TCRdb table keeps only in-frame clones and is missing some. The sample records 250,000 to 350,000 clones, more than 80% being singletons. The sequencing input was peripheral blood. The receptors shown here come from a man between 18 and 29 years old who had recovered from COVID-19.

The CDR3 bases are TGTGCCAGCAACAGGGAGAACACTGAAGCTTTCTTT. Residues: CASNRENTEAFF. The rearrangement links TRBV19 to TRBJ1-1, with D tentatively TRBD1 (6 bases). Trimming removed 9 bases from V and 1 base from J, with 9 bases in between. The CDR3 spans 12 residues. CDR1 LNHDA and CDR2 SQIVND come from the germline V gene (reference sequence). The full variable domain, its missing parts supplied by reference TRBV19 and TRBJ1-1, is DGGITQSPKYLFRKEGQNVTLSCEQNLNHDAMYWYRQDPGQGLRLIYYSQIVNDFQKGDIAEGYSVSREKKESFPLTVTSAQKNPTAFYLCASNRENTEAFFGQGTRLTVV.

The gene calls are TRBV11-2 and TRBJ2-1; TRBD1 matches 8 bases. CDR1 SGHAT and CDR2 FQNNGV come from the germline V gene. V trimming: 5 bases; J trimming: 1 base; junction bases outside the gene matches: 7. This CDR3 is built from 16 residues. CDR3 residues: CASSLGQGGSYNEQFF. For the CDR3, the DNA is TGTGCCAGCAGCCTCGGACAGGGTGGATCCTACAATGAGCAGTTCTTC. The whole variable domain, filled in from reference TRBV11-2 and TRBJ2-1, reads EAGVAQSPRYKIIEKRQSVAFWCNPISGHATLYWYQQILGQGPKLLIQFQNNGVVDDSQLPKDRFSAERLKGVDSTLKIQPAKLEDSAVYLCASSLGQGGSYNEQFFGPGTRLTVL.

The genes are TRBV3-1 (or the pseudogene TRBV3-2) and TRBJ1-2; tentatively, D is TRBD1 (5 bases). Trimming stripped 6 bases from V and 4 bases from J, with 18 bases between. Germline V gives CDR1 LGHDT, CDR2 YNNKEL (reference sequence). CDR3 length: 15 residues. The CDR3 sequence: CASSRGEGFGYGYTF. CDR3 sequence (DNA): TGTGCCAGCAGTCGAGGGGAGGGATTCGGCTATGGCTACACCTTC.

This clone was detected once. This chain connects TRBV7-6 to TRBJ1-1; 9 bases align to TRBD1. Germline CDR1 is SGHVS and CDR2 is FNYEAQ. CDR3 length: 15 residues. Trimming removed 5 bases from V and 7 bases from J; junction bases left unmatched: 11. The CDR3 DNA reads as TGTGCCAGCAGCGCGCAACCCTGGACAGGGGTTGAAGCTTTCTTT. It yields the protein CASSAQPWTGVEAFF.

In the case of this clone: Other nucleotide sequences in the sample specify the same CDR3. The chain joins TRBV9 to TRBJ2-7; 8 positions match TRBD1. Germline CDR1 is SGDLS and CDR2 is YYNGEE. Trimming at V came to 0 bases and at J to 4 bases, leaving 3 bases not matched to a gene. The CDR3 sequence is 14 residues long. CDR3 in amino acids: CASSVGQGAYEQYF. The CDR3, as DNA: TGTGCCAGCAGCGTAGGGCAGGGGGCTTACGAGCAGTACTTC. Using reference TRBV9 and TRBJ2-7 for the parts outside the CDR3, the full variable domain is DSGVTQTPKHLITATGQRVTLRCSPRSGDLSVYWYQQSLDQGLQFLIQYYNGEERAKGNILERFSAQQFPDLHSELNLSSLELGDSALYFCASSVGQGAYEQYFGPGTRLTVT.